This entry features one T cell receptor (beta chain) sequence. This clone has just a few counts. It lacks a known antigen. Per-base qualities were not stored, and no clone one base away is much larger. Reading the label with the study, this specimen's time point is: baseline before oral tofacitinib. Peripheral blood and lesional scalp punch biopsies were obtained from patients with alopecia areata. PBMCs were isolated by density centrifugation and stained for CD3, CD4 and CD8, after which CD4+ and CD8+ T cells were sorted on a FACSAria. The data belong to a study of CD8+ T cells in alopecia areata listed by TCRdb under 2018. With respect to the entire study: Treated patients were enrolled in an open-label pilot trial of oral tofacitinib, 5 to 10 mg twice daily, for moderate-to-severe alopecia areata. Patients stayed on tofacitinib for 6 to 18 months and then had 6 months of follow-up off drug so that delayed response and recurrence could be assessed. On the human side, TCRbeta sequencing was run on scalp tissue and on sorted CD4+ and CD8+ peripheral blood T cells from healthy controls and from alopecia areata patients with either patchy or totalis/universalis disease. RNA was extracted with the PAXgene miRNA kit for fixed scalp, the miRNeasy kit for PBMCs, and the RNeasy kit for mouse skin. Amplification of TCRbeta CDR3 regions was done by immunoSEQ multiplex PCR using 35 Vbeta forward primers and 13 Jbeta reverse primers. Clonality in the scalp was compared among normal scalp (n=4), patchy alopecia areata scalp (n=8), and alopecia totalis/universalis scalp (n=8). Biopsies were taken from tofacitinib-treated patients at baseline and at 4 and 24 weeks of treatment, and a later scalp biopsy was taken in several of the tofacitinib-treated patients. In both human patients and the C3H/HeJ mouse model, the study applied high-throughput TCRbeta sequencing to look at T cell clonal expansion in alopecia areata.

The research as a whole found: Unlike mouse skin, where gammadelta T cells dominate, normal human skin contains resident alphabeta T cells that get sequenced too, which complicates analysis of the scalp TCR repertoire. Shared TCR sequences between patients were less evident than in mice, which may be partly attributable to HLA diversity in the patient population. Compared with normal scalp, lesional scalp had higher clonality and more expanded CD8+ clones, particularly in alopecia totalis/universalis, a pattern that suggests antigenic drive.

Libraries were made using the immunoSEQ multiplex PCR assay. To provide template for TCR sequencing, every sample had RNA extracted and reverse transcribed into cDNA. SuperScript III was used for first-strand cDNA synthesis, primed with a 2:1 mix of oligo-dT and random hexamers. A synthetic immune receptor repertoire was used to assess amplification bias, and residual bias was removed computationally. In the source study's methods: Raw reads were preprocessed to remove errors, and CDR3 was defined by IMGT conventions from the conserved cysteine to phenylalanine. To get clonality, Shannon entropy was normalized by log2 of the number of productive unique TCRs and the result was subtracted from 1. Scalp TCRbeta sequences were cross-referenced with sorted blood CD4 and CD8 repertoires so that the CD4 or CD8 identity of scalp clones could be inferred. Not all clones reach the TCRdb copy of this immuneACCESS table, which keeps in-frame sequences only. Checked studies attribute under half of the gap to unresolved V genes and leave the rest unexplained. V, J and clone size are those of that table, while D and trimming were read from the DNA. The sample contains 170,000 or so clones, 50% to 75% of them found a single time. Clones ranked in the top ten supply about 14% of the sample.

The specimen comprised CD4+ T cells sorted from blood, sampled at week 0. The sequence was collected from a human donor with alopecia areata.

The nucleotide sequence is TGCAGCGTCCAACAGAGCTCCTACGAGCAGTACTTC. Its translation reads: CSVQQSSYEQYF. The V and J genes are TRBV29-1 and TRBJ2-7, with the D gene not confidently named. Trimming takes 6 bases from V and 0 bases from J, and the germline ends sit 9 bases apart. The germline V gene supplies CDR1 SQVTM and CDR2 ANQGSEA. The CDR3 has 12 amino acids, counting the end cysteine and phenylalanine. The sequence is cut down to CDR3 DNA, 36 bases in frame from base 1.